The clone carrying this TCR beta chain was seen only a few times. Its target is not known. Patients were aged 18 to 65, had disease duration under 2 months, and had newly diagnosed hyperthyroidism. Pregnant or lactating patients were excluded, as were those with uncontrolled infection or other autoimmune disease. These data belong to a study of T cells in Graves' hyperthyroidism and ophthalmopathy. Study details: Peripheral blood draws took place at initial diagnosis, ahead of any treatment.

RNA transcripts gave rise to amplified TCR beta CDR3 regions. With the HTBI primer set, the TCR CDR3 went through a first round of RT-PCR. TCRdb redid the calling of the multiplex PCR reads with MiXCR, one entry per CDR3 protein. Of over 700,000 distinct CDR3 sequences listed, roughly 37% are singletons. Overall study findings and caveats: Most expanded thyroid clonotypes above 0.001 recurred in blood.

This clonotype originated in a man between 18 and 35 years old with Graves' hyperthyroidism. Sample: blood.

CDR3 sequence reads: CATSRDPGTQNTIYF. The CDR3 coding sequence is TGTGCCACCAGCAGAGATCCCGGGACACAGAACACCATATATTTT. This chain uses TRBV15 with TRBJ1-3; D might be TRBD1 (6 bases). This CDR3 spans 15 amino acids. With 0 bases removed from V and 7 bases from J, the gap between germline ends came to 13 bases. From germline, CDR1 is LNHNV and CDR2 YYDKDF (reference sequence).